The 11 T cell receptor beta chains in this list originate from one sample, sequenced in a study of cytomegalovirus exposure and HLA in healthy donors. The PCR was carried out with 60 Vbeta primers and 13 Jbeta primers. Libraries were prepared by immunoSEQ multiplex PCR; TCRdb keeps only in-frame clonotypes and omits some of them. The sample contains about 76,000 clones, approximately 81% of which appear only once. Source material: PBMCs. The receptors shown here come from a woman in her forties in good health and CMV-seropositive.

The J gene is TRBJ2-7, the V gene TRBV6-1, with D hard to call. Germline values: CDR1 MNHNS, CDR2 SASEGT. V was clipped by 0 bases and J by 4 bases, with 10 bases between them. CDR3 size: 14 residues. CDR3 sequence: CASSEALRHYEQYF. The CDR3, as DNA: TGTGCCAGCAGTGAAGCGCTGAGACATTACGAGCAGTACTTC.

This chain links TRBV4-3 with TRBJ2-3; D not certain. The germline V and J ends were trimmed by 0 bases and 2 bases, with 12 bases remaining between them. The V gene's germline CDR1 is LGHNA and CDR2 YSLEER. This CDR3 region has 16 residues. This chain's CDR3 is CASSQDETPPTDTQYF. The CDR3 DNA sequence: TGCGCCAGCAGCCAAGATGAGACTCCCCCCACAGATACGCAGTATTTT.

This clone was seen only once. For the CDR3, the DNA is TGCGCCAGCAGCGGATCCGGGACAGCTCTTGGCTACACCTTC. Its translation is CASSGSGTALGYTF. The rearrangement joins TRBV5-1 to TRBJ1-2, with 7 bases lining up with TRBD1. After removal of 4 bases from V and 7 bases from J, the junction contained 10 bases not matched to a gene. The V gene's germline CDR1 is SGHRS and CDR2 YFSETQ. CDR3 length: 14 residues.

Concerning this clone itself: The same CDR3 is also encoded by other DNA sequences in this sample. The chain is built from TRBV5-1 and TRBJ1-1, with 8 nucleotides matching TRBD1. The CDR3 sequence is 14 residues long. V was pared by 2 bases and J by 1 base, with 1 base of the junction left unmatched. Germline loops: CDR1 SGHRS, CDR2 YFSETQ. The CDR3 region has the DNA TGCGCCAGCAGCTTAACAGGGGGGAACACTGAAGCTTTCTTT. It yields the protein CASSLTGGNTEAFF.

The CDR3: CASSSLTGEQFF. In nucleotides, the CDR3 is TGTGCCAGCAGCTCTTTGACAGGCGAGCAGTTCTTC. The chain links TRBV7-9 to TRBJ2-1, with D perhaps TRBD1 (6 bases). Germline loops: CDR1 SEHNR, CDR2 FQNEAQ (reference sequence). There are 12 residues in the CDR3. With 4 bases removed from V and 10 bases from J, the gap between germline ends came to 11 bases.

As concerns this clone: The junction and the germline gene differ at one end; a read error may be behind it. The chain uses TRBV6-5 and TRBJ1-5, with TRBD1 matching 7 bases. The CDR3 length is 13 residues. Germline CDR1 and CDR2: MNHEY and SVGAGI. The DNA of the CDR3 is TGTGCCGGCAGTTACAAGACAGGGCAGCCCCAGCATTTT. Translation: CAGSYKTGQPQHF.

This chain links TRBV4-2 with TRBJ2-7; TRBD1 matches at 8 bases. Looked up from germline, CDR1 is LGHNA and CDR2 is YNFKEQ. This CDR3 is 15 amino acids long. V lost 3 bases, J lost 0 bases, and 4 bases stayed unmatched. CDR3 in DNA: TGTGCCAGCAGCCAGCGGACAGGGAGCTCCTACGAGCAGTACTTC. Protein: CASSQRTGSSYEQYF.

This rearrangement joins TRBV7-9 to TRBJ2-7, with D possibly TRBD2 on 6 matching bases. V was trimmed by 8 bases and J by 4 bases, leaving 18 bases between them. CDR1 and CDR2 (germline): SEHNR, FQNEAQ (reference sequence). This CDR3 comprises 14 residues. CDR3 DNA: TGTGCCAGCCGGGACGGGGGAAGCCTTTACGAGCAGTACTTC. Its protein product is CASRDGGSLYEQYF.

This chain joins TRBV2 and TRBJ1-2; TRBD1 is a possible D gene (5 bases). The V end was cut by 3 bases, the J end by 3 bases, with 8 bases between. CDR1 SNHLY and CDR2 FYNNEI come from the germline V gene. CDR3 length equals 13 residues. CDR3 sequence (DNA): TGTGCCAGCAGTGAGCAGGGTGACTATGGCTACACCTTC. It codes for CASSEQGDYGYTF.

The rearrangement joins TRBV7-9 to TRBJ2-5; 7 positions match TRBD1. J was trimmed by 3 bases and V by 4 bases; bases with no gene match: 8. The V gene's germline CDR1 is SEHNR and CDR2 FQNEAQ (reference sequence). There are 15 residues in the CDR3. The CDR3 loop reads CASSYPGQIKETQYF. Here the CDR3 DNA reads TGTGCCAGCAGCTATCCGGGACAGATAAAAGAGACCCAGTACTTC.

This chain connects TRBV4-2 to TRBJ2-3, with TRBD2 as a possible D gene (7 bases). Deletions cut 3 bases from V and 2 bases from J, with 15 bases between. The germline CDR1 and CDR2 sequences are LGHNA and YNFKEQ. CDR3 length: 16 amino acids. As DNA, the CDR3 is TGTGCCAGCAGCCAGAGGGCGGGGGCCCACACAGATACGCAGTATTTT. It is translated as CASSQRAGAHTDTQYF.